This TCR beta chain was obtained from a study of shared clonotypes between healthy human individuals. The assay was immunoSEQ multiplex PCR, and TCRdb's table has in-frame clones only and misses some. This table has some 1,600,000 clones, around 98% appearing once. V gave up 0 bases and J gave up 9 bases, with 9 bases separating them. The CDR3 contains 13 residues. Germline assignment: CDR1 MNHEY and CDR2 SVGAGI. The clonotype comes from a man under 40 in good health. The J gene is TRBJ2-1, the V gene TRBV6-5; unclear D gene. The specimen sequenced was naive CD4+ T cells sorted from blood. Subset denoted: CD45RA+ positively selected. This CDR3 reads CASSYSIVGEQFF. CDR3 nucleotide sequence: TGTGCCAGCAGTTACTCGATAGTTGGTGAGCAGTTCTTC.